This T cell receptor (beta chain) emerged from a study of shared clonotypes between healthy human individuals. Whole-study context: Per donor, CD8 memory used one plate, CD8 naive used two, CD4 memory used three and CD4 naive used three.

Germline V CDR1 and CDR2: LGHNA, YSLEER. Between the trimmed V and J ends, which lost 4 bases and 0 bases, there was a span of 16 bases. The CDR3 runs to 16 residues. Overall study findings and caveats: Across subsets, estimated richness was generally greater for naive than for memory populations. At large depth, rarefaction still showed sorted-subset sequencing to be incomplete.

This table comes from immunoSEQ multiplex PCR, and its TCRdb copy is limited to in-frame clones, with some not included. Here the sample spans roughly 2.2 million clones, roughly 90% being singletons. Details on this clone: Antigen specificity is unknown.

The clonotype comes from a man in his late teens or twenties in good health. Some clones in this sample may be carry-over from other donors' samples. The chain has TRBV4-3 and TRBJ2-7, with D tentatively TRBD2 (6 bases). Source material: naive CD4+ T cells from PBMCs. Described subset: CD45RA+ positively selected. For the CDR3, the DNA is TGCGCCAGCAGCCCCCGCCTGGCTAGCGCCTCCTACGAGCAGTACTTC. Translated, it gives CASSPRLASASYEQYF.